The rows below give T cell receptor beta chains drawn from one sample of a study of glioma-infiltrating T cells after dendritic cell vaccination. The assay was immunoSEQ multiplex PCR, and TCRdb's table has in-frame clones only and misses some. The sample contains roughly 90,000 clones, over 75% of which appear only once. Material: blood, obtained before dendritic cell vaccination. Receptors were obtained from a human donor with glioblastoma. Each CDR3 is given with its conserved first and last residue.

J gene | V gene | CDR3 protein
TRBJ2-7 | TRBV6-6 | CASSLSSYEQYF
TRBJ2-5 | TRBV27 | CASSIWAGGFQETQYF
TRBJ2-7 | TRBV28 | CASSPSGRTIYEQYF
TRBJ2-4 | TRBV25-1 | CARTRGTKNIQYF
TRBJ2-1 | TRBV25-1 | CASSDAASGSDEQFF
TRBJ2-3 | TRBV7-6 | CASSSQGWDRVDTQYF
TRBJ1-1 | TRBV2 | CASNRQGQNEAFF
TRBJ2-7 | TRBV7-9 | CASSLGALPEQYF
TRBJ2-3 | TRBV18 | CASSPPSTDTQYF
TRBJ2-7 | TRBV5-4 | CASNVQGTYEQYF
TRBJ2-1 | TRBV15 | CATSRGQGISNEQFF